Reported below is one TCR beta chain. This clone was detected once. Which antigen it targets is not known. No per-base quality is available; no much larger clone lies one base away. TCRbeta CDR3 regions were amplified from genomic DNA by means of the immunoSEQ Assay, a bias-controlled multiplex PCR. For the original study's pipeline: The number of nucleated cells in each sample was estimated by amplification of reference gene primers within the assay. Sequence reads were collapsed and filtered to measure the absolute abundance of every unique TCRbeta CDR3 rearrangement. For each sample, productive Simpson clonality was calculated by taking the square root of Simpson's diversity index across productive rearrangements. In TCRdb, the immuneACCESS table is reduced to in-frame sequences with V and J assigned. These tables do not hold every clone; where another copy was compared, an unresolved V gene accounts for under half, and the others remain unexplained. That table furnishes V, J and clone size, whereas the DNA furnished D and trimming. For this sample the table gives roughly 400,000 clones, of which about 86% were detected only once. The ten largest clones take up roughly a tenth of the sample.

This entry is derived from a study of blood T cell repertoires in COVID-19 (dated by TCRdb to the early 2020s). At the level of the whole study: Samples covering the acute and convalescent phases of COVID-19 were provided by collaborators in the United States, Italy and Spain. The material from the prospective study consisted of cDNA or gDNA derived from T cells, B-cell-depleted T cells, or PBMCs. The repertoires were released in a freely available public database intended as a resource for research on the immune response to SARS-CoV-2. Samples came from the ongoing ImmuneRACE study (first 160 participants) plus 1,254 subjects from 6 global collaborators. Where HLA class I and class II types were available, the types were taken from metadata supplied by the sample provider, not from assay-based typing. The dataset comprised deeply sampled blood TCRbeta repertoires from subjects exposed to, actively infected with, or recovered from COVID-19. Nearly every sample came with metadata listing a de-identified subject ID, COVID-19 status, age in years and sex.

The germline V gene gives CDR1 as SNHLY and CDR2 as FYNNEI. Trimming removed 4 bases from V and 2 bases from J, leaving 8 bases between the germline ends. Taken from cysteine to phenylalanine, the CDR3 has 13 residues. Only CDR3 DNA remains: 39 bases, in frame from the first base. Overall results and qualifications from the work: How much clinical and demographic metadata was included differed by source and by participant, and the metadata was provided uncurated.

Enrolling through a virtual design, the prospective study's participants ranged in age from roughly 18 to 89 years and lived across about two dozen United States geographic areas. In the prospective study, cohorts were assigned on the basis of participant-reported clinical history obtained from a screening survey and a study questionnaire. Recovered participants in ImmuneRACE Cohort 3 were defined by two consecutive negative NP/OP PCR tests, clearance by a healthcare professional, or resolution of symptoms. In the prospective study, whole blood, serum and a nasopharyngeal or oropharyngeal swab were collected from each participant by mobile phlebotomists. Additional blood draws and questionnaires over an approximately two-month period could optionally be provided by prospective study participants. Prospective study blood samples were shipped either frozen or at room temperature before DNA extraction.

The sequenced sample was PBMCs or T cells enriched from blood (not recorded which). Rearrangement joined TRBV2 to TRBJ1-1; too little of a D gene remains to name it. This TCR was recovered from a woman between 50 and 59 years old who had recovered from COVID-19. The CDR3 is CASSGDFNTEAFF. DNA sequence: TGTGCCAGCAGTGGAGACTTTAACACTGAAGCTTTCTTT.